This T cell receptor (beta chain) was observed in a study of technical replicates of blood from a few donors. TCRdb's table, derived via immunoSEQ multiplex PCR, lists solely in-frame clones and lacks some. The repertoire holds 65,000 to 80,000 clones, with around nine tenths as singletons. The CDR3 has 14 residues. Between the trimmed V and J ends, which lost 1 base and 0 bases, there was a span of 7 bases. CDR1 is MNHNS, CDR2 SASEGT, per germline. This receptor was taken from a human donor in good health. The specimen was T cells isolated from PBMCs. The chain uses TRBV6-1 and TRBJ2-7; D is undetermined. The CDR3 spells CASSEGHNSYEQYF. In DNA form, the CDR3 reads TGTGCCAGCAGTGAAGGTCACAACTCCTACGAGCAGTACTTC.